This is a list of T cell receptor beta chains from one sample in a study of neurological immune-mediated disorders. TCRdb reanalysed the 5' RACE reads using MiXCR and keeps one entry per CDR3 protein. The repertoire holds 45,000 to 65,000 distinct CDR3 sequences, with roughly 7.7% as singletons. Sequencing used PBMCs. These receptors were taken from a woman aged 40 to 50 in good health. Each CDR3 is given without its conserved first and last residue.

v_call cdr3_aa
TRBV7-2 ASSSLYEQY
TRBV7-8 ASSWTGGWETQY
TRBV5-1 ASSSNPGQAYNEQF
TRBV7-2 ASSLGLANLYEQY
TRBV5-1 ASSEIGLLNQPQH
TRBV6-5 ASSLAGQTYNEQF
TRBV20-1 SATGEGLPRGTDTQY
TRBV7-2 ASSLGTSRYTDTQY
TRBV5-1 ATSSAPNLGGEQF
TRBV6-1 ASSRQVSPLH
TRBV29-1 SVGAGANYGYT
TRBV5-1 ASSPFRARVTEAF
TRBV6-2/TRBV6-3 ASSTRHLVSNQPQH
TRBV4-2 ASSQGQGDYEQY
TRBV5-1 ASSLGASSGANVLT
TRBV6-5 ASSREGPNEQF
TRBV7-2 ASSSRGLSNQPQH
TRBV7-3 ASSSGHGQPQH
TRBV29-1 SVRNTEAF
TRBV20-1 SARLAGRGETGELF
TRBV5-1 ASRQASNHNEQF
TRBV15 ATARGYTEAF
TRBV24-1 ATSETGVTDTQY
TRBV12-3/TRBV12-4 ASSSGEASSGANVLT
TRBV6-6 ASSYHQSGAFYEQY
TRBV7-3 ASSQDRGRAF
TRBV30 AWMRSSGLSSYEQY
TRBV20-1 SASLALAVREQF
TRBV5-1 ASSLQGTNTEAF
TRBV5-1 ASSFAGQGTGELF
TRBV4-1 ASSRHGGGPAGELF
TRBV30 AWAAGNTIY
TRBV5-6 ASSLELVGANVLT
TRBV11-2 ASSRTSWGNEQF
TRBV5-1 ASSDHEGETQY
TRBV20-1 SARDRLAGAYNEQF
TRBV6-5 ASSYNGVNTGELF
TRBV5-1 ASSLVVRWLNTGELF